This T cell receptor (beta chain) derives from a study of CD8+ T cells in alopecia areata. Study observations and caveats: It was observed that many expanded lesional clones persisted in scalp and blood during tofacitinib. Clonality was higher in lesional than normal scalp, especially in alopecia totalis/universalis.

The treatment here: oral pan-JAK inhibitor, 5-10 mg twice daily. In alopecia areata patients, both lesional scalp punch biopsies and peripheral blood were collected. As concerns this clone: Its antigen is currently unknown.

cDNA reverse transcribed from extracted RNA served as the sequencing template. Assay: immunoSEQ multiplex PCR; the TCRdb copy retains only in-frame clones and omits some. The data contain about 150,000 clones, roughly 65% of them singletons. The V gene's germline CDR1 is GTSNPN and CDR2 SVGIG (reference sequence). The CDR3 spans 14 residues. Trimming took off 3 bases at V and 3 bases at J, with 14 bases between the two ends. The chain employs TRBV30 and TRBJ1-2, with D perhaps TRBD1 (5 bases). This specimen consisted of CD4+ T cells sorted from blood, obtained at week 4, from a patient treated with tofacitinib. The receptor comes from a human donor with alopecia areata. The CDR3 reads CAWRQASPDYGYTF. CDR3 nucleotide sequence: TGTGCCTGGAGACAGGCTTCCCCCGACTATGGCTACACCTTC.